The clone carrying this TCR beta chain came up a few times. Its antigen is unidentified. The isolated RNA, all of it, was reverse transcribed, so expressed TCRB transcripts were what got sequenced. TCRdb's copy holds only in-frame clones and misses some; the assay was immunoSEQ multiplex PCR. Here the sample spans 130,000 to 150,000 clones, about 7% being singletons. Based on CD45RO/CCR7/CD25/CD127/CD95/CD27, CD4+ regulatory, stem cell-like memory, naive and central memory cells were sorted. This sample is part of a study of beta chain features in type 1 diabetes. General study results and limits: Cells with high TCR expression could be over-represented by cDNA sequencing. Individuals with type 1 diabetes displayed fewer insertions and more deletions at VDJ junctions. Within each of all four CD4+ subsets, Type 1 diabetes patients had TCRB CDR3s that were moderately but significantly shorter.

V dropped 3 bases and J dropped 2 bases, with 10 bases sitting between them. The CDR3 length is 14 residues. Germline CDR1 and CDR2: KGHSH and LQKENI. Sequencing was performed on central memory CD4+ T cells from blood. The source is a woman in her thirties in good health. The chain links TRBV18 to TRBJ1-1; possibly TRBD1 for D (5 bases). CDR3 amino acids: CASSPTEFNTEAFF. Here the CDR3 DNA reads TGTGCCAGCTCACCGACAGAGTTTAACACTGAAGCTTTCTTT.